The clone carrying this T cell receptor (beta chain) occurred once. Its matching antigen is unknown. This specimen comes from a study of cytomegalovirus exposure and HLA in healthy donors. Primers for the PCR totalled 60 Vbeta and 13 Jbeta. Profiling relied on immunoSEQ multiplex PCR, and the TCRdb table lists in-frame clones only, not all of them. The profile shows around 92,000 clones, around three quarters of them singletons. Broader study findings: Within an earlier analysis, most TCR beta V segments proved productive either about 90% or about 30% of the time.

The CDR3 extends over 14 amino acids. The V end was cut by 4 bases, the J end by 6 bases, with 14 bases between. CDR1 and CDR2 (germline): SGHTS, YDEGEE. The rearrangement joins TRBV5-8 to TRBJ2-1, with D possibly matching TRBD1 (6 bases). The TCR originated in a man aged 60-69 years in good health and CMV-seropositive. Input material: PBMCs. In DNA, the CDR3 is TGTGCCAGCAGCCCGACAGGCTCCGGCAATGAGCAGTTCTTC. Encoded protein: CASSPTGSGNEQFF.